The sequence of this T cell receptor beta chain was determined in a study of blood T cell repertoires in COVID-19. From germline, CDR1 is MNHEY and CDR2 SVGAGI. This CDR3 has 13 amino acids. Trimming at V came to 7 bases and at J to 1 base, leaving 4 bases not matched to a gene. The table came from immunoSEQ multiplex PCR; TCRdb's copy has only in-frame clones and leaves some out. The data show a few hundred thousand clones, with 70% to 90% seen just once and approximately 6.6% held by the top ten. This clone appeared once. The receptor was derived from a woman in her 50s who had been exposed to COVID-19. Input material: PBMCs or T cells enriched from blood (not recorded which). The chain links TRBV6-5 to TRBJ2-7; 7 bases map to TRBD1. In nucleotides, the CDR3 is TGTGCCAGCACTCGGGACAGATCCTACGAGCAGTACTTC. This gives the protein CASTRDRSYEQYF.